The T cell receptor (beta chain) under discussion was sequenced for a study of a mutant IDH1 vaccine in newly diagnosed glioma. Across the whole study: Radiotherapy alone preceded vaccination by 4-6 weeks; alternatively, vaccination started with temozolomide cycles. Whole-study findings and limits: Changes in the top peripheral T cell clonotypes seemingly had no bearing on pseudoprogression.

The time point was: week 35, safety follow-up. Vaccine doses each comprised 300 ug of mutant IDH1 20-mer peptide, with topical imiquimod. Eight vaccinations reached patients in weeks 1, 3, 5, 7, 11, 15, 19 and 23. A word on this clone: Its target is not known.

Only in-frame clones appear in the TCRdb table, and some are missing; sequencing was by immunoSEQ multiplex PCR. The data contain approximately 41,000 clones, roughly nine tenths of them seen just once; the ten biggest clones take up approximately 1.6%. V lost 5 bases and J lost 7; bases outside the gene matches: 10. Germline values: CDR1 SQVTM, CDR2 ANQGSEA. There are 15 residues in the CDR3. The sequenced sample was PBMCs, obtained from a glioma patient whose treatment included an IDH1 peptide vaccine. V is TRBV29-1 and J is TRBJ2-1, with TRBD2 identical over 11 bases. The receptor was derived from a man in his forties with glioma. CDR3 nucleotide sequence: TGCAGCGTTCGAAGACTAGCGGGGTCCGCTAATGAGCAGTTCTTC. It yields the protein CSVRRLAGSANEQFF.